These 26 T cell receptor beta chains came from one sample sequenced in a study of cytomegalovirus exposure and HLA in healthy donors. Profiled with immunoSEQ multiplex PCR; TCRdb holds only in-frame clones, not every one. Of 250,000 or so clones in the sample, 87% were seen once. The sequencing input was PBMCs. These receptors came from a man aged 18-30 years in good health and CMV-seropositive.

The chain joins TRBV7-8 to TRBJ1-2; TRBD1 agrees at 7 bases. V gave up 5 bases and J gave up 5 bases; unmatched junction bases: 5. The CDR3 totals 13 residues. Germline values: CDR1 SGHVS, CDR2 FQNEAQ. The CDR3 DNA is TGTGCCAGCAGCACCGACAGGGTGTATGGCTACACCTTC. Protein product: CASSTDRVYGYTF.

In this sample, this clone turned up once. The CDR3 nucleotides are TGTGCCAGCAGTTTAATCACGGGGGCGCGGCAAGATGAGCAGTTCTTC. Its protein is CASSLITGARQDEQFF. The rearrangement uses TRBV27 and TRBJ2-1, with D tentatively TRBD1 or TRBD2 (6 bases each). The germline V gene has CDR1 MNHEY and CDR2 SMNVEV (reference sequence). The CDR3 extends over 16 amino acids. V shed 2 bases and J shed 8 bases, with 19 bases lying between them.

The chain carries TRBV5-1 and TRBJ1-1; D ambiguous. The germline gives CDR1 SGHRS, CDR2 YFSETQ. V dropped 0 bases and J dropped 4 bases, with 16 bases sitting between them. The CDR3 sequence is 16 residues long. The CDR3 is CASSLEVLGPVTEAFF. CDR3 nucleotide sequence: TGCGCCAGCAGCTTGGAGGTTCTGGGTCCTGTCACTGAAGCTTTCTTT.

The rearrangement links TRBV6-4 to TRBJ2-2; 9 nucleotides line up with TRBD1. Trimming cost V 1 base and J 7 bases; bases outside gene matches: 7. The CDR3 contains 16 residues. Germline V lookup: CDR1 MRHNA, CDR2 SNTAGT. The CDR3 region has the DNA TGTGCCAGCAGTGACTTTCTACAGGGGGCAGGCGGGGAGCTGTTTTTT. Amino acid sequence: CASSDFLQGAGGELFF.

This clone showed up many times. V is TRBV5-1 and J is TRBJ2-2; 7 nucleotides align to TRBD1. Germline loops: CDR1 SGHRS, CDR2 YFSETQ. With 1 base clipped from V and 7 bases from J, the junction kept 4 bases outside the gene matches. The CDR3 sequence is 14 residues long. CDR3 region: CASSLTGEFGELFF. In nucleotides, the CDR3 is TGCGCCAGCAGCTTGACAGGGGAATTCGGGGAGCTGTTTTTT. The full variable domain, rest sourced from reference TRBV5-1 and TRBJ2-2, is KAGVTQTPRYLIKTRGQQVTLSCSPISGHRSVSWYQQTPGQGLQFLFEYFSETQRNKGNFPGRFSGRQFSNSRSEMNVSTLELGDSALYLCASSLTGEFGELFFGEGSRLTVL.

The gene calls are TRBV18 and TRBJ1-2; D remains ambiguous. CDR1 is KGHSH, CDR2 LQKENI, per germline. V lost 3 bases, J lost 5 bases, and 10 bases lay in between. The CDR3 runs 13 residues. CDR3 in DNA: TGTGCCAGCTCACCTCCTCGTGAGTATGGCTACACCTTC. Amino acid sequence: CASSPPREYGYTF.

The chain recombines TRBV10-3 with TRBJ2-7; TRBD1 matches 9 bases. V lost 2 bases and J lost 5; bases outside the gene matches: 4. The length of the CDR3 is 14 residues. Germline values: CDR1 ENHRY, CDR2 SYGVKD. The CDR3 reads CAISERDRVHEQYF. The CDR3, as DNA: TGTGCCATCAGTGAGAGGGACAGGGTCCACGAGCAGTACTTC.

V and J are TRBV2 and TRBJ2-3; D gene ambiguous. Trimming shortened V by 6 bases and J by 0 bases, and 13 bases separated the two germline ends. The length of the CDR3 is 15 residues. Germline loops: CDR1 SNHLY, CDR2 FYNNEI. As DNA, the CDR3 is TGTGCCAGCAGACCGATGGCGTCGAGCACAGATACGCAGTATTTT. Amino acid sequence: CASRPMASSTDTQYF. The variable domain in full, completed from reference TRBV2 and TRBJ2-3, reads EPEVTQTPSHQVTQMGQEVILRCVPISNHLYFYWYRQILGQKVEFLVSFYNNEISEKSEIFDDQFSVERPDGSNFTLKIRSTKLEDSAMYFCASRPMASSTDTQYFGPGTRLTVL.

The rearrangement joins TRBV5-4 to TRBJ2-1, with 10 nucleotides matching TRBD2. Per germline, CDR1 SGHNT and CDR2 YYREEE (reference sequence). V was clipped by 5 bases and J by 10 bases; unmatched bases: 6. CDR3 length: 13 residues. CDR3 residues: CASRLPGLAEQFF. The CDR3 DNA follows: TGTGCCAGCAGACTACCGGGACTAGCGGAGCAGTTCTTC. The variable domain in full, with the rest retrieved from reference TRBV5-4 and TRBJ2-1, is ETGVTQSPTHLIKTRGQQVTLRCSSQSGHNTVSWYQQALGQGPQFIFQYYREEENGRGNFPPRFSGLQFPNYSSELNVNALELDDSALYLCASRLPGLAEQFFGPGTRLTVL.

V usage is TRBV10-1 and J usage is TRBJ1-1; TRBD1 agrees at 7 bases. The CDR3 totals 14 residues. V lost 6 bases and J lost 3; bases outside the gene matches: 7. Germline V gene sequence: CDR1 WNHNN, CDR2 SYGVQD (reference sequence). The CDR3 loop reads CASRSFQGDTEAFF. DNA of the CDR3: TGCGCCAGCAGGTCGTTCCAGGGGGACACTGAAGCTTTCTTT.

The chain combines TRBV7-8 with TRBJ2-7; a possible D gene is TRBD2 (6 bases). Germline lookup yields CDR1 SGHVS and CDR2 FQNEAQ. The V gene lost 5 bases and the J gene lost 5 bases, with 19 bases spanning the gap. The CDR3 runs to 15 residues. DNA for the CDR3: TGTGCCAGCAGCCCTACCGCGGGGCCCCTCAACGAGCAGTACTTC. Translated, it gives CASSPTAGPLNEQYF.

The chain couples TRBV27 to TRBJ2-1, with 7 bases matching TRBD1. V shed 2 bases, J shed 5 bases, and the junction held 6 bases outside the gene matches. Germline-derived CDR1 and CDR2 are MNHEY and SMNVEV (reference sequence). The CDR3 sequence is 15 residues long. CDR3 amino acids: CASSLRNRGDNEQFF. The CDR3 DNA is TGTGCCAGCAGTTTAAGGAACAGGGGCGACAATGAGCAGTTCTTC.

This rearrangement joins TRBV6-6 to TRBJ2-7; D is unclear. V shed 4 bases and J shed 2 bases, with 9 bases lying between them. The germline gives CDR1 MNHNY, CDR2 SVGAGI (reference sequence). This CDR3 region has 13 residues. The CDR3 DNA follows: TGTGCCAGCAGTTTTGACGGAACCTACGAGCAGTACTTC. Protein: CASSFDGTYEQYF.

This clone was seen just once. The chain employs TRBV27 and TRBJ2-7, with TRBD2 matching over 9 bases. The CDR3 has 14 amino acids. Per germline, CDR1 MNHEY and CDR2 SMNVEV (reference sequence). The junction had 6 bases not matched to a gene; V was cut back by 3 bases and J by 6 bases. The CDR3 DNA sequence: TGTGCCAGCAGTTTCGGGGGGACTAGCCTCGAGCAGTACTTC. Translated: CASSFGGTSLEQYF.

The chain links TRBV7-2 to TRBJ2-4; 8 nucleotides match TRBD1. The CDR3 runs to 13 residues. V lost 1 base, J lost 8 bases, and 1 base stayed unmatched. CDR1 and CDR2 (germline): SGHTA, FQGNSA. CDR3 coding DNA: TGTGCCAGCAGCTTAGACAGGGGGGACATTCAGTACTTC. It is translated as CASSLDRGDIQYF.

For the CDR3, the DNA is TGTGCCAGCAGCTTTGACAGGGGGCTTAATGAGCAGTTCTTC. This sequence encodes CASSFDRGLNEQFF. The rearrangement links TRBV5-6 to TRBJ2-1, with 10 nucleotides matching TRBD1. The CDR3 length is 14 residues. Germline-derived CDR1 and CDR2 are SGHDT and YYEEEE. V lost 2 bases, J lost 7 bases, and 3 bases stayed unmatched.

This rearrangement joins TRBV30 to TRBJ2-5, with a possible D match to TRBD2 (6 bases). The germline V and J ends were trimmed by 0 bases and 9 bases, with 17 bases remaining between them. The V gene's germline CDR1 is GTSNPN and CDR2 SVGIG (reference sequence). The CDR3 is 14 amino acids. The CDR3 here is CAWSVAGTGRSQYF. The CDR3 region has the DNA TGTGCCTGGAGTGTAGCGGGTACAGGCCGGTCCCAGTACTTC.

The V gene is TRBV2, the J gene TRBJ2-5, with 11 bases that match TRBD2. Unmatched junction bases numbered 12, after V lost 6 bases and J lost 6 bases. The CDR3 runs to 16 residues. Per germline, CDR1 SNHLY and CDR2 FYNNEI. The CDR3 region has the DNA TGTGCCAGCAGGTCGGGGCTAGCGGGAGGCTCCAAGACCCAGTACTTC. Its protein is CASRSGLAGGSKTQYF.

This clone was detected once. CDR3 amino acids: CASSSSGAPLYGYTF. The CDR3 DNA sequence: TGTGCCAGCTCTTCATCGGGGGCCCCCCTCTATGGCTACACCTTC. The V and J genes are TRBV18 and TRBJ1-2, with D possibly matching TRBD1 (6 bases). Germline CDR1 KGHSH, CDR2 LQKENI. V lost 6 bases, J lost 4 bases, and 18 bases lay in between. The CDR3 sequence is 15 residues long.

The rearrangement links TRBV6-5 to TRBJ2-3; 7 bases fit TRBD1. This CDR3 contains 15 residues. With 5 bases clipped from V and 2 bases from J, the junction kept 7 bases outside the gene matches. Germline loops: CDR1 MNHEY, CDR2 SVGAGI. CDR3 bases: TGTGCCAGCAGTCAAGGGACAGTCCCCACAGATACGCAGTATTTT. This translates into CASSQGTVPTDTQYF.

This clone came up once. This sequence joins TRBV11-1 and TRBJ2-7; the match to TRBD2 covers 11 bases. Looked up from germline, CDR1 is SGHAT and CDR2 is FQDESV (reference sequence). The length of the CDR3 is 15 residues. The V and J ends lost 3 bases and 5 bases, in that order; junction bases with no gene match: 6. The CDR3 is CASSFLAGGGDEQYF. CDR3 coding DNA: TGTGCCAGCAGCTTCCTAGCGGGAGGAGGCGACGAGCAGTACTTC.

Points on this clone: The sample has other DNA sequences that encode this CDR3 too. The genes are TRBV5-1 and TRBJ2-2; D not resolved. The CDR3 spans 12 residues. Germline V gives CDR1 SGHRS, CDR2 YFSETQ. V was trimmed by 4 bases and J by 2 bases, leaving 3 bases between them. The chain's CDR3 is CASSSNTGELFF. CDR3 nucleotides: TGCGCCAGCAGCAGTAACACCGGGGAGCTGTTTTTT. Complete variable domain (other parts from reference TRBV5-1 and TRBJ2-2): KAGVTQTPRYLIKTRGQQVTLSCSPISGHRSVSWYQQTPGQGLQFLFEYFSETQRNKGNFPGRFSGRQFSNSRSEMNVSTLELGDSALYLCASSSNTGELFFGEGSRLTVL.

This clone came up many times. The V and J genes are TRBV14 and TRBJ2-2; D not certain. Germline lookup yields CDR1 SGHDN and CDR2 FVKESK. Deletions cut 4 bases from V and 8 bases from J, with 11 bases between. CDR3 length: 13 amino acids. The CDR3 reads CASSPFSGGELFF. CDR3 sequence (DNA): TGTGCCAGCAGCCCTTTTTCTGGAGGGGAGCTGTTTTTT.

The chain employs TRBV4-2 and TRBJ2-3; weak D call: TRBD2 (5 bases). Germline V gene data show CDR1 as LGHNA and CDR2 as YNFKEQ. V was trimmed by 3 bases and J by 0 bases, leaving 13 bases between them. The CDR3 is 16 amino acids. CDR3 DNA sequence: TGTGCCAGCAGCCAGGAGACTATTCCTAGCACAGATACGCAGTATTTT. Translated: CASSQETIPSTDTQYF.

The V call is TRBV1, the J call TRBJ2-7; the table gives TRBD2 as D, unverified against the DNA. TRBV1 counts as a pseudogene. The CDR3 spans 16 residues. For the CDR3, the DNA is TGCACCAGCAGCCAGAATCCTAGCGGACGCTCCTACGAGCAGTACTTC. Its protein is CTSSQNPSGRSYEQYF.

V gene TRBV19 combines with J gene TRBJ2-2, with 12 bases fitting TRBD1. The CDR3 totals 15 residues. V trimming: 6 bases; J trimming: 9 bases; junction bases outside the gene matches: 8. Germline V gene lookup returns CDR1 LNHDA and CDR2 SQIVND (reference sequence). The CDR3 loop is CASSVGDRGRRELFF. For the CDR3, the DNA is TGTGCCAGTAGCGTGGGGGACAGGGGGCGCCGGGAGCTGTTTTTT.